This passage covers 2 T cell receptor beta chains from one sample sequenced in a study of T cells in Graves' hyperthyroidism and ophthalmopathy. Template material for amplifying TCR beta CDR3 regions consisted of RNA transcripts. The TCR CDR3 was amplified in a first-round RT-PCR using the HTBI primer set. TCRdb reprocessed the multiplex PCR reads with MiXCR, giving one entry per CDR3 protein. The table records hundreds of thousands of distinct CDR3 sequences, less than 20% of them present only once. Sequenced input: blood. These TCRs come from a man aged 35 to 55 with Graves' ophthalmopathy.

As DNA, the CDR3 is TGCGCCAGCAGCCCCGCGACTAGCGGATACACAGATACGCAGTATTTT. Protein sequence: CASSPATSGYTDTQYF. The rearrangement uses TRBV4-1 and TRBJ2-3, with TRBD2 identical over 9 bases. CDR1 is MGHRA and CDR2 is YSYEKL in the germline V gene. The V and J ends lost 4 bases and 2 bases, in that order; junction bases with no gene match: 7. The CDR3 extends over 16 amino acids.

A remark on this clonotype: A much bigger clone sits one base away, suggesting this may be a read error. V is TRBV12-3 or TRBV12-4 and J is TRBJ1-5; D remains unclear. The CDR3 sequence is 12 residues long. Trimming removed 6 bases at V and 4 bases at J, with 7 bases between. The CDR3 here is CASSQYNQPQHF. For the CDR3, the DNA is TGTGCCAGCAGCCAATATAATCAGCCCCAGCATTTT.